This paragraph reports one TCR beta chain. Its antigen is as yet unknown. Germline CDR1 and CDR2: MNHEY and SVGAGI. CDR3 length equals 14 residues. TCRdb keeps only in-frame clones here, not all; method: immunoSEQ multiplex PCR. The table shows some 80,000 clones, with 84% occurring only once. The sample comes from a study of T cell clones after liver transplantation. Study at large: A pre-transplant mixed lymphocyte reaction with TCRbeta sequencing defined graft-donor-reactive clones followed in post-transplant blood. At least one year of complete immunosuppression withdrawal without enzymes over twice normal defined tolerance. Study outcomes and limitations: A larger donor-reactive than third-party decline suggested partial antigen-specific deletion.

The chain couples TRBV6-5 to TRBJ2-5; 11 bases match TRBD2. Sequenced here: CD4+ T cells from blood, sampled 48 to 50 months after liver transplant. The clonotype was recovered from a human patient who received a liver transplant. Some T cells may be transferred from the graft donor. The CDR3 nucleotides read TGTGCAACTAGCGGGAGCACCCTGCGAGAGACCCAGTACTTC. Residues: CATSGSTLRETQYF.